Below are 28 T cell receptor beta chains sequenced from a single sample in a study of shared clonotypes between healthy human individuals. TCRdb's copy holds only in-frame clones and misses some; the assay was immunoSEQ multiplex PCR. The table includes under 2,500,000 clones, almost 96% detected once. Specimen: naive CD4+ T cells sorted from blood. As to subset: CD45RA+ positively selected. The receptor set was obtained from a man younger than 35 in good health.

As concerns this clone: The identical CDR3 is also encoded by other nucleotide sequences in the sample. The chain links TRBV11-2 to TRBJ2-3; D is ambiguous. This CDR3 contains 11 residues. V was trimmed by 5 bases and J by 2 bases, leaving 2 bases between them. CDR1 and CDR2 (germline): SGHAT, FQNNGV. The CDR3 protein is CASSVTDTQYF. CDR3 nucleotides: TGTGCCAGCAGCGTCACAGATACGCAGTATTTT.

The CDR3 sequence is CASSANRGSNQPQHF. The CDR3 region has the DNA TGTGCCAGCTCGGCCAATAGGGGTAGCAATCAGCCCCAGCATTTT. This rearrangement joins TRBV18 to TRBJ1-5; D may be TRBD1 (5 bases). V lost 6 bases, J lost 0 bases, and 12 bases lay in between. This CDR3 contains 15 residues. Per the germline V gene, CDR1 is KGHSH and CDR2 is LQKENI.

In this sample, this clone turned up once. The chain joins TRBV2 to TRBJ2-7; 9 positions match TRBD2. There are 15 residues in the CDR3. The germline gives CDR1 SNHLY, CDR2 FYNNEI. The ends lost 3 bases at V and 2 bases at J; junction bases unmatched: 5. The CDR3, as DNA: TGTGCCAGCAGTGAGAGGCTAGCGGGAACCTACGAGCAGTACTTC. Translated: CASSERLAGTYEQYF.

This CDR3 is CASSSDLLSHEQYF. The CDR3 bases are TGTGCCAGCAGCTCGGACTTACTAAGCCACGAGCAGTACTTC. The gene calls are TRBV7-6 and TRBJ2-7; possible D gene TRBD2, 5 bases. V lost 4 bases and J 5 bases, leaving 15 bases between the germline ends. From germline, CDR1 is SGHVS and CDR2 FNYEAQ. The CDR3 extends over 14 amino acids.

The V gene is TRBV6-1, the J gene TRBJ1-2; possible D gene TRBD1, 5 bases. Trimming left V 1 base short and J 6 bases short, with 18 bases between. Germline CDR1 is MNHNS and CDR2 is SASEGT. This CDR3 region has 16 residues. Here the CDR3 reads CASSEERTGTRNGYTF. CDR3 in DNA: TGTGCCAGCAGTGAAGAGAGAACGGGGACTCGGAATGGCTACACCTTC.

The chain has TRBV7-2 and TRBJ1-5; D gene ambiguous. V lost 2 bases to trimming and J lost 6 bases, with 8 bases between them. The germline gives CDR1 SGHTA, CDR2 FQGNSA. CDR3 length: 13 amino acids. CDR3 in DNA: TGTGCCAGCAGCTTATGGGCGGGTCAGCCCCAGCATTTT. This codes for CASSLWAGQPQHF.

The J gene is TRBJ2-2, the V gene TRBV11-3; either TRBD1 or TRBD2 may fit D (5 bases each). V was clipped by 5 bases and J by 2 bases, with 15 bases between them. CDR3 size: 16 residues. CDR1 SGHNT and CDR2 YENEEA come from the germline V gene. CDR3 nucleotides: TGTGCCAGCAGCCCGACCGGGACGGTAAACACCGGGGAGCTGTTTTTT. Amino acids: CASSPTGTVNTGELFF. Full variable domain (rest looked up from reference TRBV11-3 and TRBJ2-2): EAGVVQSPRYKIIEKKQPVAFWCNPISGHNTLYWYLQNLGQGPELLIRYENEEAVDDSQLPKDRFSAERLKGVDSTLKIQPAELGDSAVYLCASSPTGTVNTGELFFGEGSRLTVL.

V is TRBV11-2 and J is TRBJ2-7; D is uncertain. The CDR3 has 14 residues. CDR1 and CDR2 from the germline V gene are SGHAT and FQNNGV. Trimming stripped 5 bases from V and 4 bases from J, with 15 bases between. The CDR3 DNA reads TGTGCCAGCAGCCCCTGGGCAGGCCAATACGAGCAGTACTTC. Protein product: CASSPWAGQYEQYF. The full variable domain, with the rest looked up from reference TRBV11-2 and TRBJ2-7, is EAGVAQSPRYKIIEKRQSVAFWCNPISGHATLYWYQQILGQGPKLLIQFQNNGVVDDSQLPKDRFSAERLKGVDSTLKIQPAKLEDSAVYLCASSPWAGQYEQYFGPGTRLTVT.

Of note for this clone: In the same sample, other DNA sequences code for this CDR3. The chain recombines TRBV6-1 with TRBJ2-2; TRBD1 agrees at 8 bases. The CDR3 covers 14 residues. Trimming cost V 3 bases and J 6 bases; bases outside gene matches: 3. Germline CDR1 MNHNS, CDR2 SASEGT. CDR3 amino acids: CASSDRGRAGELFF. DNA for the CDR3: TGTGCCAGCAGTGACAGGGGGCGAGCCGGGGAGCTGTTTTTT.

This clone was detected once. The chain carries TRBV6-5 and TRBJ2-7; 8 nucleotides agree with TRBD1. V was clipped by 0 bases and J by 3 bases; unmatched bases: 7. Germline CDR1 MNHEY, CDR2 SVGAGI. The CDR3 runs to 16 residues. In DNA form, the CDR3 reads TGTGCCAGCAGTTACTCGTACAGGACAGGGAGCTACGAGCAGTACTTC. Its protein product is CASSYSYRTGSYEQYF.

The chain employs TRBV18 and TRBJ2-3, with D possibly being TRBD1 or TRBD2 (5 bases each). The V gene's germline CDR1 is KGHSH and CDR2 LQKENI. CDR3 length equals 15 residues. The germline V and J ends were trimmed by 4 bases and 5 bases, with 16 bases remaining between them. In nucleotides, the CDR3 is TGTGCCAGCTCACTCTCATCACGGGGCCTAGATACGCAGTATTTT. Residues: CASSLSSRGLDTQYF.

V gene TRBV5-1 combines with J gene TRBJ2-1; possibly TRBD1 for D (6 bases). Trimming took off 3 bases at V and 0 bases at J, with 10 bases between the two ends. Germline V gene sequence: CDR1 SGHRS, CDR2 YFSETQ. There are 15 residues in the CDR3. The CDR3 loop reads CASSYGQSSYNEQFF. For the CDR3, the DNA is TGCGCCAGCAGCTATGGACAGAGCTCCTACAATGAGCAGTTCTTC.

This clone showed up just once. At one of its ends the junction is not consistent with the germline gene, which may arise from a read error. The V gene is TRBV7-7, the J gene TRBJ2-7, with 10 bases fitting TRBD2. Germline V gives CDR1 SSHAT, CDR2 FNYEAQ (reference sequence). The CDR3 contains 13 residues. The CDR3 nucleotides are TGTGCTAGCAGCTTTACTAGCGGGGACGAGCAGTACTTC. Its translation is CASSFTSGDEQYF. The whole variable domain, remainder taken from reference TRBV7-7 and TRBJ2-7, is GAGVSQSPRYKVTKRGQDVTLRCDPISSHATLYWYQQALGQGPEFLTYFNYEAQPDKSGLPSDRFSAERPEGSISTLTIQRTEQRDSAMYRCASSFTSGDEQYFGPGTRLTVT.

V and J are TRBV6-5 and TRBJ2-3, with 8 bases fitting TRBD1. Looked up from germline, CDR1 is MNHEY and CDR2 is SVGAGI. With 4 bases clipped from V and 1 base from J, the junction kept 7 bases outside the gene matches. The CDR3 covers 16 residues. CDR3 region: CASSSGTGSRTDTQYF. In DNA form, the CDR3 reads TGTGCCAGCAGTTCCGGGACAGGCAGTCGCACAGATACGCAGTATTTT.

J is TRBJ2-5 and V is TRBV7-9; TRBD1 agrees at 7 bases. Germline V gene sequence: CDR1 SEHNR, CDR2 FQNEAQ (reference sequence). With V trimmed by 1 base and J by 4 bases, 6 bases remained unmatched. This CDR3 is 15 amino acids long. The CDR3 bases are TGTGCCAGCAGCTTAGGTGACGGGACAGTAGAGACCCAGTACTTC. As protein: CASSLGDGTVETQYF.

The chain employs TRBV18 and TRBJ2-7; D remains unclear. Trimming took off 3 bases at V and 5 bases at J, with 14 bases between the two ends. Germline-derived CDR1 and CDR2 are KGHSH and LQKENI. This CDR3 spans 14 amino acids. CDR3 sequence (DNA): TGTGCCAGCTCACCCTATGCCGCTAGGAACGAGCAGTACTTC. Protein product: CASSPYAARNEQYF. Based on the CDR3 plus reference TRBV18 and TRBJ2-7, the full variable domain is NAGVMQNPRHLVRRRGQEARLRCSPMKGHSHVYWYRQLPEEGLKFMVYLQKENIIDESGMPKERFSAEFPKEGPSILRIQQVVRGDSAAYFCASSPYAARNEQYFGPGTRLTVT.

The J gene is TRBJ1-1, the V gene TRBV11-2; 7 bases fit TRBD1. The CDR3 spans 13 residues. Losses at the gene ends were 2 bases for V and 11 bases for J; bases not matched to a gene: 8. CDR1 is SGHAT and CDR2 is FQNNGV in the germline V gene. The CDR3 DNA sequence: TGTGCCAGCAGCTTAACTCGACAGGGTGTCGCTTTCTTT. This gives the protein CASSLTRQGVAFF.

This clone was seen once. V gene TRBV7-2 combines with J gene TRBJ2-7; 14 bases map to TRBD2. This CDR3 is 15 amino acids long. After removal of 4 bases from V and 5 bases from J, the junction contained 4 bases not matched to a gene. Per germline, CDR1 SGHTA and CDR2 FQGNSA. The DNA for the CDR3 is TGTGCCAGCAGCTCGGGACTAGCGGGAGCGGACGAGCAGTACTTC. It codes for CASSSGLAGADEQYF.

The V call is TRBV6-6, the J call TRBJ2-3; the D gene is possibly TRBD2 (5 bases). Trimming removed 0 bases from V and 3 bases from J, with 13 bases in between. Germline V lookup: CDR1 MNHNY, CDR2 SVGAGI (reference sequence). The CDR3 length is 16 residues. CDR3 DNA sequence: TGTGCCAGCAGTTACTCGTACGGGAAAGGGACAGATACGCAGTATTTT. The encoded protein is CASSYSYGKGTDTQYF.

Concerning this clone itself: Other DNA sequences of this sample code for an identical CDR3. The gene calls are TRBV7-2 and TRBJ1-1; D remains unclear. The V end was cut by 1 base, the J end by 4 bases, with 4 bases between. The germline V gene has CDR1 SGHTA and CDR2 FQGNSA. The CDR3 extends over 12 amino acids. The CDR3 reads CASSLVRTEAFF. Written as DNA, the CDR3 is TGTGCCAGCAGCTTAGTTCGCACTGAAGCTTTCTTT.

The J gene is TRBJ2-2, the V gene TRBV28, with unresolved D. Per germline, CDR1 MDHEN and CDR2 SYDVKM. Trimming removed 8 bases at V and 0 bases at J, with 7 bases between. This CDR3 spans 13 amino acids. CDR3 residues: CASGQANTGELFF. The CDR3 DNA follows: TGTGCCAGCGGCCAAGCGAACACCGGGGAGCTGTTTTTT.

The chain links TRBV7-2 to TRBJ2-7; D assignment may be TRBD1 or TRBD2 (6 bases each). The CDR3 spans 14 residues. V dropped 3 bases and J dropped 13 bases, with 22 bases sitting between them. Germline V gene lookup returns CDR1 SGHTA and CDR2 FQGNSA. DNA for the CDR3: TGTGCCAGCAGCTTGGCCGGGGGCAGCTGGATCTTATACTTC. This gives the protein CASSLAGGSWILYF.

The chain has TRBV5-1 and TRBJ2-4; maybe TRBD2 (5 bases). Germline values: CDR1 SGHRS, CDR2 YFSETQ. Trimming pared 2 bases from V and 0 bases from J, leaving 12 bases between. The CDR3 is 16 residues long. For the CDR3, the DNA is TGCGCCAGCAGCTTTTCCAGTAGCGTAGCCAAAAACATTCAGTACTTC. It codes for CASSFSSSVAKNIQYF.

The genes are TRBV5-5 and TRBJ1-2; D remains unclear. The CDR3 runs 14 residues. Germline V lookup: CDR1 SGHKS, CDR2 YYEKEE (reference sequence). Trimming pared 6 bases from V and 4 bases from J, leaving 16 bases between. CDR3 sequence reads: CASNTGPLSYGYTF. Here the CDR3 DNA reads TGTGCCAGCAACACTGGACCGCTTAGCTATGGCTACACCTTC.

This chain joins TRBV7-9 and TRBJ1-1, with a tentative D call TRBD1 (6 bases). The CDR3 is 13 residues long. The germline gives CDR1 SEHNR, CDR2 FQNEAQ (reference sequence). The ends were cut back, 8 bases at V and 7 bases at J, with 17 bases in the middle. In DNA, the CDR3 is TGTGCCAGCGAACAACAGGGTCGGGGTGAAGCTTTCTTT. This translates into CASEQQGRGEAFF.

The rearrangement links TRBV9 to TRBJ1-1; D might be TRBD1 (6 bases). V gave up 4 bases and J gave up 1 base, with 17 bases separating them. CDR3 length: 16 amino acids. CDR1 and CDR2 from the germline V gene are SGDLS and YYNGEE. CDR3 region: CASSPRQGTTNTEAFF. Written as DNA, the CDR3 is TGTGCCAGCAGCCCCCGACAAGGGACAACGAACACTGAAGCTTTCTTT.

About this clone itself: At one boundary the junction diverges from the germline segment, which might be a read error. The chain recombines TRBV5-3 with TRBJ1-5; no clear D. TRBV5-3 is labeled an ORF, and its function is uncertain. The CDR3 is 15 amino acids. CDR3 amino acids: CARSWIGRRLEVFPF. The DNA of the CDR3 is TGTGCCAGAAGCTGGATCGGACGGCGTCTCGAAGTGTTCCCATTT.

This sequence joins TRBV2 and TRBJ1-1; D not certain. CDR1 and CDR2 (germline): SNHLY, FYNNEI. The CDR3 has 13 residues. With 6 bases removed from V and 7 bases from J, the gap between germline ends came to 15 bases. CDR3 loop: CASRLEVLNEAFF. For the CDR3, the DNA is TGTGCCAGCAGACTTGAGGTGTTAAATGAAGCTTTCTTT.